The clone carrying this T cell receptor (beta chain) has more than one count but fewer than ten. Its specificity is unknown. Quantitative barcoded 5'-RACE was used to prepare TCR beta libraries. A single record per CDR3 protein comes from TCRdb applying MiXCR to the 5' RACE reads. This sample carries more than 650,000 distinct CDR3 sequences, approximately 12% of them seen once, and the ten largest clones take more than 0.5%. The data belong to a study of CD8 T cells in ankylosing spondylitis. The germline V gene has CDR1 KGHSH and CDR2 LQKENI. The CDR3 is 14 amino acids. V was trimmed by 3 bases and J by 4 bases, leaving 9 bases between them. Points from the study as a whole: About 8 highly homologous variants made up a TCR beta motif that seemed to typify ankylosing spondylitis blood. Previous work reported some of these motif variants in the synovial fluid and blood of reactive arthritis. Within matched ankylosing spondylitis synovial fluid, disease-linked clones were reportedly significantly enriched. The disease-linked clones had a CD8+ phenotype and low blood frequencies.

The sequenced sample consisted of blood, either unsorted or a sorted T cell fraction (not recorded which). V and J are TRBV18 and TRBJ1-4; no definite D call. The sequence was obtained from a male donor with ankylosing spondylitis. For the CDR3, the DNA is TGTGCCAGCTCACCCCGCGCGGTTAATGAAAAACTGTTTTTT. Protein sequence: CASSPRAVNEKLFF.